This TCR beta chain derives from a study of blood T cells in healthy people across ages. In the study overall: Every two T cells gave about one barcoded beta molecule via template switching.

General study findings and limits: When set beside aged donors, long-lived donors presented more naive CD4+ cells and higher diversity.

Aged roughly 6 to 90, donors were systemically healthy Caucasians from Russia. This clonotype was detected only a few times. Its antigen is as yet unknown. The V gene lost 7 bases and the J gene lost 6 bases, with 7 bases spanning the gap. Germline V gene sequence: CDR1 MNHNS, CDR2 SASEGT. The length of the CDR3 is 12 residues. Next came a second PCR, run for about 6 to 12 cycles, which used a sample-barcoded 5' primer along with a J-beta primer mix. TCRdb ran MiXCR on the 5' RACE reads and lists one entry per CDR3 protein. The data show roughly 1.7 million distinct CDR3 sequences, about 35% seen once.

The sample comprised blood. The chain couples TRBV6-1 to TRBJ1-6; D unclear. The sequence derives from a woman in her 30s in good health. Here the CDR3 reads CASTQSNSPLHF. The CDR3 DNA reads TGTGCCAGCACCCAGAGTAATTCACCCCTCCACTTT.